Each of the 17 T cell receptor beta chains below was sequenced from the same sample in a study of T cell changes during pregnancy in multiple sclerosis. Sequencing used immunoSEQ multiplex PCR; TCRdb keeps in-frame clones, though not all of them. Of over 50,000 clones in the sample, approximately 87% were seen once. Source material: peripheral blood from another person, used as feeder cells. The source is a human donor whose cells served as feeder cells for cultures in a pregnancy study.

The chain combines TRBV4-3 with TRBJ2-5; unclear D gene. The CDR3 runs 12 residues. V lost 4 bases, J lost 3 bases, and 6 bases lay in between. Germline CDR1 and CDR2: LGHNA and YSLEER. The CDR3 loop is CASSPDKETQYF. In DNA form, the CDR3 reads TGCGCCAGCAGCCCGGATAAAGAGACCCAGTACTTC.

The gene calls are TRBV18 and TRBJ2-2; 9 positions match TRBD1. This CDR3 has 15 residues. Germline CDR1 is KGHSH and CDR2 is LQKENI. Germline trimming cut 5 bases from V and 5 bases from J; bases unmatched to any gene: 6. CDR3 sequence (DNA): TGTGCCAGCTCAGGACAGGGGCGAGGAACCGGGGAGCTGTTTTTT. Amino acid sequence: CASSGQGRGTGELFF.

This chain uses TRBV25-1 with TRBJ1-2; TRBD1 matches 9 bases. Trimming cost V 4 bases and J 5 bases; bases outside gene matches: 8. Germline V gene data show CDR1 as MGHDK and CDR2 as SYGVNS. The CDR3 extends over 15 amino acids. The CDR3 loop is CASSVGTGFPYGYTF. Here the CDR3 DNA reads TGTGCCAGCAGTGTGGGGACAGGGTTTCCGTATGGCTACACCTTC.

This rearrangement joins TRBV7-2 to TRBJ1-5; D gene unclear. This CDR3 has 12 amino acids. Trimming removed 1 base from V and 9 bases from J, with 7 bases in between. Germline CDR1 SGHTA, CDR2 FQGNSA. The chain's CDR3 is CASSLGDRPQHF. CDR3 in DNA: TGTGCCAGCAGCTTAGGCGACCGGCCCCAGCATTTT. The full variable domain, its missing parts supplied by reference TRBV7-2 and TRBJ1-5, is GAGVSQSPSNKVTEKGKDVELRCDPISGHTALYWYRQSLGQGLEFLIYFQGNSAPDKSGLPSDRFSAERTGGSVSTLTIQRTQQEDSAVYLCASSLGDRPQHFGDGTRLSIL.

The genes are TRBV7-2 and TRBJ2-2; TRBD2 might be the D (6 bases). Germline values: CDR1 SGHTA, CDR2 FQGNSA. Trimming stripped 5 bases from V and 1 base from J, with 11 bases between. The CDR3 is made up of 15 amino acids. CDR3 in amino acids: CASSRGAGNTGELFF. CDR3 DNA: TGTGCCAGCAGCAGGGGAGCGGGGAACACCGGGGAGCTGTTTTTT.

The chain uses TRBV5-8 and TRBJ1-1; 11 nucleotides match TRBD1. The J segment lost 11 bases and the V segment lost 4 bases, leaving 10 bases of the junction unmatched. The CDR3 spans 14 residues. The germline V gene encodes CDR1 SGHTS and CDR2 YDEGEE. CDR3 residues: CASSRTGGRGGAFF. In DNA, the CDR3 is TGTGCCAGCAGCCGGACAGGGGGCAGAGGCGGGGCTTTCTTT.

In DNA form, the CDR3 reads TGTGCTAGTGGTTTGGGACAGGTTGAAGCTTTCTTT. Translated, it gives CASGLGQVEAFF. V usage is TRBV12-5 and J usage is TRBJ1-1; perhaps TRBD1 as D (6 bases). V shed 1 base and J shed 7 bases, with 7 bases lying between them. This CDR3 comprises 12 residues. CDR1 and CDR2 (germline): LGHNT, FRNRAP.

V and J are TRBV2 and TRBJ2-7; 7 bases fit TRBD2. CDR1 and CDR2 from the germline V gene are SNHLY and FYNNEI. After removal of 7 bases from V and 3 bases from J, the junction contained 9 bases not matched to a gene. This CDR3 has 14 residues. The CDR3 loop reads CASTRAGEGYEQYF. The CDR3 region has the DNA TGTGCCAGCACCCGCGCGGGGGAGGGCTACGAGCAGTACTTC.

This chain links TRBV7-8 with TRBJ1-2; no definite D call. The CDR3 sequence is 18 residues long. V lost 2 bases to trimming and J lost 0 bases, with 19 bases between them. Germline assignment: CDR1 SGHVS and CDR2 FQNEAQ. CDR3 region: CASSLIGRTVVTNYGYTF. The CDR3 DNA reads TGTGCCAGCAGCTTAATAGGCAGGACGGTCGTTACTAACTATGGCTACACCTTC. Complete variable domain (other parts from reference TRBV7-8 and TRBJ1-2): GAGVSQSPRYKVAKRGQDVALRCDPISGHVSLFWYQQALGQGPEFLTYFQNEAQLDKSGLPSDRFFAERPEGSVSTLKIQRTQQEDSAVYLCASSLIGRTVVTNYGYTFGSGTRLTVV.

The genes are TRBV4-2 and TRBJ1-2, with 7 bases fitting TRBD1. With 4 bases clipped from V and 7 bases from J, the junction kept 9 bases outside the gene matches. The V gene's germline CDR1 is LGHNA and CDR2 YNFKEQ. The CDR3 has 14 amino acids. The CDR3 nucleotides read TGTGCCAGCAGCCCTGAGACAGGGTTTGGTGGCTACACCTTC. Translating it yields CASSPETGFGGYTF.

The chain is built from TRBV4-3 and TRBJ2-7; TRBD1 matches at 10 bases. CDR3 length equals 14 residues. Germline values: CDR1 LGHNA, CDR2 YSLEER. V dropped 3 bases and J dropped 4; count of bases not matched to a gene: 3. In DNA form, the CDR3 reads TGCGCCAGCAGCCAGGGACAGGGGCAATACGAGCAGTACTTC. Protein product: CASSQGQGQYEQYF.

This clone was recorded only once. This chain uses TRBV29-1 with TRBJ2-3, with D possibly being TRBD1 or TRBD2 (6 bases each). V lost 4 bases and J 6 bases, leaving 11 bases between the germline ends. This CDR3 has 12 residues. Per germline, CDR1 SQVTM and CDR2 ANQGSEA. The CDR3 DNA follows: TGCAGCGTTGGGGGGGCCCGGGATACGCAGTATTTT. Translation: CSVGGARDTQYF.

This clone was seen once. The chain recombines TRBV4-2 with TRBJ1-2; no definite D call. V lost 0 bases and J 3 bases, leaving 17 bases between the germline ends. CDR1 is LGHNA and CDR2 is YNFKEQ in the germline V gene. The CDR3 consists of 17 residues. For the CDR3, the DNA is TGTGCCAGCAGCCAAGAAGGAGGAGGTGTTGGGTACTATGGCTACACCTTC. Translated, it gives CASSQEGGGVGYYGYTF.

The V and J genes are TRBV7-2 and TRBJ2-5; TRBD1 aligns across 8 bases. In germline, CDR1 is SGHTA, CDR2 FQGNSA. V shed 5 bases, J shed 5 bases, and the junction held 7 bases outside the gene matches. CDR3 length: 14 residues. CDR3 residues: CASSQQGARETQYF. For the CDR3, the DNA is TGTGCCAGCAGCCAGCAGGGGGCGCGGGAGACCCAGTACTTC.

The chain couples TRBV6-5 to TRBJ2-1, with a weak D call TRBD2 (6 bases). Trimming removed 1 base from V and 8 bases from J, with 15 bases in between. The CDR3 covers 15 residues. Germline V lookup: CDR1 MNHEY, CDR2 SVGAGI. The CDR3 sequence: CASSYLGLVPHEQFF. DNA for the CDR3: TGTGCCAGCAGTTACTTGGGACTCGTCCCCCATGAGCAGTTCTTC.

V and J are TRBV7-3 and TRBJ2-5, with D perhaps TRBD1 or TRBD2 (6 bases each). Germline CDR1 and CDR2: SGHTA and FQGTGA. The V end was cut by 5 bases, the J end by 8 bases, with 18 bases between. The CDR3 is made up of 14 amino acids. CDR3 nucleotides: TGTGCCAGCAGCCCAGAAGGGGTCGGGGGCACCCAGTACTTC. This translates into CASSPEGVGGTQYF.

This clone came up a few times. The genes are TRBV6-5 and TRBJ1-2, with TRBD1 as a possible D gene (5 bases). From germline, CDR1 is MNHEY and CDR2 SVGAGI. Trimming shortened V by 2 bases and J by 4 bases, and 8 bases separated the two germline ends. The CDR3 totals 13 residues. The CDR3 is CASSYRDGYGYTF. As DNA, the CDR3 is TGTGCCAGCAGTTACAGGGACGGCTATGGCTACACCTTC.